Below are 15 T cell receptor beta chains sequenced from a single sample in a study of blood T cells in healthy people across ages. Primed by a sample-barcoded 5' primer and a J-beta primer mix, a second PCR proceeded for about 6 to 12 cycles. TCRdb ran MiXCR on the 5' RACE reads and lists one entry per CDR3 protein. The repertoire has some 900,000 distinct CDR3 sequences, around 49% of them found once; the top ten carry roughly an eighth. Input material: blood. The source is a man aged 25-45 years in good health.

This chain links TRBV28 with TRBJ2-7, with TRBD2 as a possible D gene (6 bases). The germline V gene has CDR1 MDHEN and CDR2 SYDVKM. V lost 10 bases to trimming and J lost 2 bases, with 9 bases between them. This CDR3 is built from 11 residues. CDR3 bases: TGTGCCACAAAGCGGGCCTACGAGCAGTACTTC. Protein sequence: CATKRAYEQYF.

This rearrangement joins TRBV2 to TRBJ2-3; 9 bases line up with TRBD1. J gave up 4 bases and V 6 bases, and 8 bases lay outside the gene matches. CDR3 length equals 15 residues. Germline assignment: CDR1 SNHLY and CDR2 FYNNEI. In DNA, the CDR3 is TGTGCCAGCAGGGGACAGGGCCTAGCTGCAGATACGCAGTATTTT. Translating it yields CASRGQGLAADTQYF.

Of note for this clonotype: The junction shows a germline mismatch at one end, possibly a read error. CDR3 coding DNA: TGCAGTGCTAGAGGGTCCAGTAGCGGGGTCTACACTGAGCAGTTCTTC. As protein: CSARGSSSGVYTEQFF. The rearrangement joins TRBV20-1 to TRBJ2-1, with 8 bases fitting TRBD2. Per the germline V gene, CDR1 is DFQATT and CDR2 is SNEGSKA (reference sequence). The CDR3 covers 16 residues.

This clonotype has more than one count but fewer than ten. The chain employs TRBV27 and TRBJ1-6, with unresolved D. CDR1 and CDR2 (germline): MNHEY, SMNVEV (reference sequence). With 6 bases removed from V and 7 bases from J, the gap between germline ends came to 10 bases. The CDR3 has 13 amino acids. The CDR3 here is CASRRTVNSPLHF. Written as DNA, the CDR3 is TGTGCCAGCAGAAGGACGGTAAATTCACCCCTCCACTTT.

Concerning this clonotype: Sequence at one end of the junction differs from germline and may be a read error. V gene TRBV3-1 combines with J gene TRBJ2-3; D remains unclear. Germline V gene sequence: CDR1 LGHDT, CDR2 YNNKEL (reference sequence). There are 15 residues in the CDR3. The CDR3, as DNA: TGTGCCAGCAGCGAAGACCCAGTCAGTCACGATACGCAGTATTTT. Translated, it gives CASSEDPVSHDTQYF.

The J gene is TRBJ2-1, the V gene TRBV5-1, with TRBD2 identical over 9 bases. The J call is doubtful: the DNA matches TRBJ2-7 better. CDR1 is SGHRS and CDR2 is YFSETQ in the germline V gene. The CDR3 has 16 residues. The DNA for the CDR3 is TGCGCCAGCAGCCCTAGCGGGGTTATCTCCTACAATGAGCAGTACTTC. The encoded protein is CASSPSGVISYNEQYF.

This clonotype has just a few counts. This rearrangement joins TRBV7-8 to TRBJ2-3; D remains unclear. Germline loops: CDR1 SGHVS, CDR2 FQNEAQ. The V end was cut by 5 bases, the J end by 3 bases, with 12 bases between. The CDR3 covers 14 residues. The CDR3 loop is CASSHHTGTDTQYF. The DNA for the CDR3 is TGTGCCAGCAGCCACCACACCGGGACAGATACGCAGTATTTT.

CDR3 loop: CASSMRQGESRGQFF. CDR3 nucleotide sequence: TGTGCCAGCAGCATGCGGCAGGGAGAGTCACGGGGGCAGTTCTTC. The chain couples TRBV21-1 to TRBJ2-1; the D segment call TRBD2 is taken from the table without a DNA check. TRBV21-1 is a pseudogene segment. The CDR3 spans 15 residues.

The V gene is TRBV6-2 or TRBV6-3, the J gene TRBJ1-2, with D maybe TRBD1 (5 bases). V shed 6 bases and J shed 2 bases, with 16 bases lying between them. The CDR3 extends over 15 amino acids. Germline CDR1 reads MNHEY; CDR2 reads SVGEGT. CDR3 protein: CASRDPGRSNYGYTF. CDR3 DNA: TGTGCCAGCAGGGACCCGGGACGTTCCAACTATGGCTACACCTTC.

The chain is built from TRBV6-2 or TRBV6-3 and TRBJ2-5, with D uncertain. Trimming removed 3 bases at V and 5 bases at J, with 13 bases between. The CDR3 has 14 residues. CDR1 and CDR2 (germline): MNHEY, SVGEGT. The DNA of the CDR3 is TGTGCCAGCAGTTATGCAAACTCCCAGGAGACCCAGTACTTC. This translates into CASSYANSQETQYF.

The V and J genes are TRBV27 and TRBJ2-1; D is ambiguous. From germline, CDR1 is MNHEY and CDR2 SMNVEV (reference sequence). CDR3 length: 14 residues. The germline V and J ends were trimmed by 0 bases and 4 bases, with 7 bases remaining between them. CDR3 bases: TGTGCCAGCAGTTTATCCCGATTTTACAATGAGCAGTTCTTC. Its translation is CASSLSRFYNEQFF.

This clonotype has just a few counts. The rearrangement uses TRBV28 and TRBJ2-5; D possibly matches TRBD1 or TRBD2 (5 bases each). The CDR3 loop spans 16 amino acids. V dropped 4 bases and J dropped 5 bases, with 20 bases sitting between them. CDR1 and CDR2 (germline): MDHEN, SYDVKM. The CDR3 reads CASSSRGRAGLETQYF. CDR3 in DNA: TGTGCCAGCAGTTCAAGGGGACGGGCAGGGCTTGAGACCCAGTACTTC.

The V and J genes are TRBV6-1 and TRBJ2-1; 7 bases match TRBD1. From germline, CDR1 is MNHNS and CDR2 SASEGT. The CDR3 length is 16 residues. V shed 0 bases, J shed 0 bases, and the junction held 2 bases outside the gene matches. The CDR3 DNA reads TGTGCCAGCAGTGAAGCGACAGGGAGCTCCTACAATGAGCAGTTCTTC. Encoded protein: CASSEATGSSYNEQFF.

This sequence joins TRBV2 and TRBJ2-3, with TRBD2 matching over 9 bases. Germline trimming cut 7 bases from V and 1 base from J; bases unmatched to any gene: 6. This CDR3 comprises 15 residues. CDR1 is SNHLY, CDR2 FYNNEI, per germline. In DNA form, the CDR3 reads TGTGCCAGCAAAAGCGGGGGGACCCGCACAGATACGCAGTATTTT. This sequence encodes CASKSGGTRTDTQYF.

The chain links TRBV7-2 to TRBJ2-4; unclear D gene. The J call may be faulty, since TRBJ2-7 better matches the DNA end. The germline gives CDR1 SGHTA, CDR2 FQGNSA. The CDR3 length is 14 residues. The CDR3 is CASSLALVDYEQYF. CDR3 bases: TGTGCCAGCAGCTTAGCGTTAGTAGACTACGAGCAGTACTTC.